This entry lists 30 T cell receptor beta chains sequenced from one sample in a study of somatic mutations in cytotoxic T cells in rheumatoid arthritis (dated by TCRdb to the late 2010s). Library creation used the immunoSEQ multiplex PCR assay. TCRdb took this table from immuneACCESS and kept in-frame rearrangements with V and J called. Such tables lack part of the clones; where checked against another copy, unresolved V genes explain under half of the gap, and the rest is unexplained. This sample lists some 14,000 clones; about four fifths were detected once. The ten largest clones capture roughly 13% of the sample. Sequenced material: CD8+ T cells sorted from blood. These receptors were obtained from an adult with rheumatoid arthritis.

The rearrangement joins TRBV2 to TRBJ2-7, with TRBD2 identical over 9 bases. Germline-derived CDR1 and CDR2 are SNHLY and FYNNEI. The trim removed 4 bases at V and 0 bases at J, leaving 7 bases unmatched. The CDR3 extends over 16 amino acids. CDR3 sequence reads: CASSGPSGVNSYEQYF. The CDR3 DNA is TGTGCCAGCAGTGGGCCTAGCGGGGTTAACTCCTACGAGCAGTACTTC.

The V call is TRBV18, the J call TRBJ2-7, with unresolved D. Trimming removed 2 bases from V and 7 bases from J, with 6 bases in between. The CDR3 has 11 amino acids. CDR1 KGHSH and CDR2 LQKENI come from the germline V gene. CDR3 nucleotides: TGTGCCAGCTCACCAGGACGGGAGCAGTACTTC. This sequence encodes CASSPGREQYF.

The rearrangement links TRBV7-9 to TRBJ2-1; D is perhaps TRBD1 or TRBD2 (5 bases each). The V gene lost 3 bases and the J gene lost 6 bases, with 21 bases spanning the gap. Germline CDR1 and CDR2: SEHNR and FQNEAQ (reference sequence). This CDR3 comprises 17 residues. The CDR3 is CASSFTRSGPLVNEQFF. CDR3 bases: TGTGCCAGCAGCTTCACCCGGTCGGGACCCTTGGTCAATGAGCAGTTCTTC.

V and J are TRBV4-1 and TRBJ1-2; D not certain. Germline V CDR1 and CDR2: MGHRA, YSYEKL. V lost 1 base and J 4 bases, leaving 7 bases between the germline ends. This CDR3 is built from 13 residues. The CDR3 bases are TGCGCCAGCAGCCAAGTGGTCGGCTATGGCTACACCTTC. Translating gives CASSQVVGYGYTF.

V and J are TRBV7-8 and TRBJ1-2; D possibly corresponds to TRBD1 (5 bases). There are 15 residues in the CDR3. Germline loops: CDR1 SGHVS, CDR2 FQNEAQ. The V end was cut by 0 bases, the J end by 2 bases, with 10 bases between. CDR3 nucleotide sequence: TGTGCCAGCAGCTTAGCAGGGTGGGGCAACTATGGCTACACCTTC. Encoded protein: CASSLAGWGNYGYTF.

CDR3 in DNA: TGTGCCAGCAGTTTATTGACCGAAGAAGCCAAAAACATTCAGTACTTC. Amino acids: CASSLLTEEAKNIQYF. This chain connects TRBV28 to TRBJ2-4; D ambiguous. The CDR3 is 16 amino acids. Trimming shortened V by 1 base and J by 0 bases, and 10 bases separated the two germline ends. Germline V gene sequence: CDR1 MDHEN, CDR2 SYDVKM.

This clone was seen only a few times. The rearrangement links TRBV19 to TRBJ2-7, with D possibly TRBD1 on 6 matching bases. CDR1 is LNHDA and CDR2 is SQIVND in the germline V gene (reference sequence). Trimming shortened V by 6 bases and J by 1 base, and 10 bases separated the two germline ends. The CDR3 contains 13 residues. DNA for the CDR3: TGTGCCAGTAGCCAGGACAGTTCCTACGAGCAGTACTTC. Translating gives CASSQDSSYEQYF.

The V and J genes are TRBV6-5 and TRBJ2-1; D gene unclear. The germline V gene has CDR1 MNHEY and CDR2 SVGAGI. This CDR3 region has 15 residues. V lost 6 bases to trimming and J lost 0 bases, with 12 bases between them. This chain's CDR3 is CASSLGAPSYNEQFF. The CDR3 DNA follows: TGTGCCAGCAGCCTGGGCGCCCCCTCCTACAATGAGCAGTTCTTC.

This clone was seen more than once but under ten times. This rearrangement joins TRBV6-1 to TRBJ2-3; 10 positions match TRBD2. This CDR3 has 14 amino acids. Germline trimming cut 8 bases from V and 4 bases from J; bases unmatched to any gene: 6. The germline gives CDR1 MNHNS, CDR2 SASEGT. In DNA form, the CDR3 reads TGTGCCAGCTCAGCGGGAGGGCCGGCAGATACGCAGTATTTT. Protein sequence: CASSAGGPADTQYF.

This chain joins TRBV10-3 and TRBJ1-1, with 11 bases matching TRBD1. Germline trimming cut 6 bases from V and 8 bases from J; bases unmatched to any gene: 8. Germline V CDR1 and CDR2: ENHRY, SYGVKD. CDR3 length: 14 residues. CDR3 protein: CAIRQDRGRVEAFF. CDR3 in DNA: TGTGCCATCAGACAGGACAGGGGGCGCGTAGAAGCTTTCTTT.

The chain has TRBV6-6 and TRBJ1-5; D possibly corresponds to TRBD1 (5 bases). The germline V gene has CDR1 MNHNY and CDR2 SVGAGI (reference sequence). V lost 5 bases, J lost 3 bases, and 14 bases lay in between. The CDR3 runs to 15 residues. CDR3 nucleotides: TGTGCCAGCAGTACGTTAACAGGATACAATCAGCCCCAGCATTTT. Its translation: CASSTLTGYNQPQHF.

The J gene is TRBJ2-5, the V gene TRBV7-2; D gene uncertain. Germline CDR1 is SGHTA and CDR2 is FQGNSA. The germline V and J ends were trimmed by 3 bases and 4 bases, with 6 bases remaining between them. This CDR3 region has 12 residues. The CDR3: CASSFPRETQYF. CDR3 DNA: TGTGCCAGCAGCTTTCCTCGAGAGACCCAGTACTTC.

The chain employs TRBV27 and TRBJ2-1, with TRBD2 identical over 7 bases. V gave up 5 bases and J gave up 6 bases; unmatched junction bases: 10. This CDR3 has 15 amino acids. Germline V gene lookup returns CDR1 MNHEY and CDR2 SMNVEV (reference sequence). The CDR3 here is CASSQLTSATNEQFF. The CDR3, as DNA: TGTGCCAGCAGTCAACTCACTAGCGCAACCAATGAGCAGTTCTTC.

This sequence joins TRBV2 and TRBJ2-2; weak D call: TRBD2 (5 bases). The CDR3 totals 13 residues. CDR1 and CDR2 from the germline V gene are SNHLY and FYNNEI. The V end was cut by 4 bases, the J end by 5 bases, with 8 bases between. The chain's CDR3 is CASSAAGTGELFF. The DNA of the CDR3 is TGTGCCAGCAGTGCGGCGGGTACCGGGGAGCTGTTTTTT.

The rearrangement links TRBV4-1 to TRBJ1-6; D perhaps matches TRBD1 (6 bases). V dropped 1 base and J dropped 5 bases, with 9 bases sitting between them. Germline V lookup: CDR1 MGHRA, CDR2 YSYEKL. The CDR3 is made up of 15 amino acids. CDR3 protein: CASSQGQANNSPLHF. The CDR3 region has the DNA TGCGCCAGCAGCCAAGGACAGGCTAATAATTCACCCCTCCACTTT.

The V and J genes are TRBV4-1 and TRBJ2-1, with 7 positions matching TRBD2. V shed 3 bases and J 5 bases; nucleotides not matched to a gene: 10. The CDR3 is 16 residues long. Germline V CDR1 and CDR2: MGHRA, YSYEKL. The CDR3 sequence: CASSQGWPSGHNEQFF. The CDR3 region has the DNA TGCGCCAGCAGCCAGGGGTGGCCTAGCGGACACAATGAGCAGTTCTTC.

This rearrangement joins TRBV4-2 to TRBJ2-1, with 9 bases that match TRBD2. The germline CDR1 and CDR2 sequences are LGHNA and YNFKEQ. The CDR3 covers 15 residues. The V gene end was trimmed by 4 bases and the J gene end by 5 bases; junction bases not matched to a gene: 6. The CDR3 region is CASSLSGRGNNEQFF. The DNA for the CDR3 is TGTGCCAGCAGCCTTAGCGGGAGAGGCAACAATGAGCAGTTCTTC.

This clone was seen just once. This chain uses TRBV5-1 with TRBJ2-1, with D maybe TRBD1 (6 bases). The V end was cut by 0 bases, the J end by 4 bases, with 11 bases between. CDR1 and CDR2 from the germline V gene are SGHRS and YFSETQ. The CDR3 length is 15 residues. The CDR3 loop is CASSLVQGSYNEQFF. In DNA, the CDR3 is TGCGCCAGCAGCTTGGTTCAGGGGTCGTACAATGAGCAGTTCTTC.

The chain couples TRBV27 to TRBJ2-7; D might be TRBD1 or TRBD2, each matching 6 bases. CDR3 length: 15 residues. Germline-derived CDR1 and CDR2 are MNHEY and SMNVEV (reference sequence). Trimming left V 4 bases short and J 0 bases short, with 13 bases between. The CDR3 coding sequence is TGTGCCAGCAGTTATGGGGGGCCAAGCTCCTACGAGCAGTACTTC. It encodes CASSYGGPSSYEQYF.

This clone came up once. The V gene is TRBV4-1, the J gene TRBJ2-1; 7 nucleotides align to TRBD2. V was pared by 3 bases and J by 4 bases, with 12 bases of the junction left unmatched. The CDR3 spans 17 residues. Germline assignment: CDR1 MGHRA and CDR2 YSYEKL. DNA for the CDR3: TGCGCCAGCAGCCAGGCCTCTGCGGGGGATCCTTACAATGAGCAGTTCTTC. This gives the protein CASSQASAGDPYNEQFF.

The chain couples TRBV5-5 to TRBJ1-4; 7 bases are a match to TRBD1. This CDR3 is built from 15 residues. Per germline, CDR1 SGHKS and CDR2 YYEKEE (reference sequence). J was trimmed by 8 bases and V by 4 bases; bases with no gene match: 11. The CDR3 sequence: CASSLETGVREKLFF. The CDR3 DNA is TGTGCCAGCAGCCTCGAAACAGGGGTCCGCGAAAAACTGTTTTTT.

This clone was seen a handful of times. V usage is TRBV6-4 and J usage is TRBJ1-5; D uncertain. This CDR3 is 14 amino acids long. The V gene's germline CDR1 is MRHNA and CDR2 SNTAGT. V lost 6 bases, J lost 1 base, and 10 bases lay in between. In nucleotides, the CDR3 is TGTGCCAGCAGCGAGGAGGGCAGCAATCAGCCCCAGCATTTT. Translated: CASSEEGSNQPQHF.

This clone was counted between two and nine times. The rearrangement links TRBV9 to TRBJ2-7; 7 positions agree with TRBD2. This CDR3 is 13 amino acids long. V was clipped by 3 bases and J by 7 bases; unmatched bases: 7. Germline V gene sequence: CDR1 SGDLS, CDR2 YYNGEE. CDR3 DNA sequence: TGTGCCAGCAGCGCGGACCCGGGGGGTGAGCAGTACTTC. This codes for CASSADPGGEQYF.

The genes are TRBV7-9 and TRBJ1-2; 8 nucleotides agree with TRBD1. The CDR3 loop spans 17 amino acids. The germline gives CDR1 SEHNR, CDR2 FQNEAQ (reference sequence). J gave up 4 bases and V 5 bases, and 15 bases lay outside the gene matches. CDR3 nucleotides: TGTGCCAGCAGCGTTAACCCCAGGGGGCGCTCCGGCTATGGCTACACCTTC. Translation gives CASSVNPRGRSGYGYTF.

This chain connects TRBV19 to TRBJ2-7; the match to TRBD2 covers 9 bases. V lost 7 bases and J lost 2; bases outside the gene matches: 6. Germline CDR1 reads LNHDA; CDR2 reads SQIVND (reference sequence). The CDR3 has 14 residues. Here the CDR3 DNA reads TGTGCCAGTAATCAGGCGGGGGGGCCCTACGAGCAGTACTTC. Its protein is CASNQAGGPYEQYF.

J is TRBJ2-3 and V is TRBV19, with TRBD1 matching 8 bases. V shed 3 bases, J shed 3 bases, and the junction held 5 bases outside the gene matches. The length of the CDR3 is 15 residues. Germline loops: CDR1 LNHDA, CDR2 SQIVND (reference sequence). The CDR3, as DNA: TGTGCCAGTAGTATCCTTCGGACAGGGACAGATACGCAGTATTTT. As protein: CASSILRTGTDTQYF.

DNA for the CDR3: TGTGCCAGCAGCCCCCGGGGAACGAACACCGGGGAGCTGTTTTTT. Translating gives CASSPRGTNTGELFF. The chain links TRBV7-9 to TRBJ2-2; maybe TRBD2 (5 bases). The CDR3 totals 15 residues. Per germline, CDR1 SEHNR and CDR2 FQNEAQ (reference sequence). Trimming removed 5 bases at V and 0 bases at J, with 10 bases between.

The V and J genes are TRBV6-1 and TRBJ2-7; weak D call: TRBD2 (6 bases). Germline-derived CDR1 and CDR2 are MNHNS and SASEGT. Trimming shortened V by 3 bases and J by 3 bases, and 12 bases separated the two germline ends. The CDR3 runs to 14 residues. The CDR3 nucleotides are TGTGCCAGCAGTGAGGGAGGCTGGGGCTACGAGCAGTACTTC. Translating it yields CASSEGGWGYEQYF.

The CDR3 loop reads CASIPAESSYNEQFF. The CDR3 bases are TGTGCCAGCATCCCAGCGGAGAGCTCCTACAATGAGCAGTTCTTC. This chain links TRBV2 with TRBJ2-1, with D possibly TRBD2 on 5 matching bases. Germline V gene data show CDR1 as SNHLY and CDR2 as FYNNEI. Trimming took off 7 bases at V and 0 bases at J, with 13 bases between the two ends. This CDR3 is 15 amino acids long.

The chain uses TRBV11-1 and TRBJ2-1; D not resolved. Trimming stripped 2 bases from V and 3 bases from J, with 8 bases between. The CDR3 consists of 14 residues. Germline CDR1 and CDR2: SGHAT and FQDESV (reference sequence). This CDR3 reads CASSLRGNYNEQFF. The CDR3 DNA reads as TGTGCCAGCAGCTTACGTGGCAACTACAATGAGCAGTTCTTC.